A selection of T cell receptor beta chains follows, all from one sample in a study of CD8 T cells in Susac syndrome. A single record per CDR3 protein comes from TCRdb applying MiXCR to the immunoSEQ multiplex PCR reads. The sample has about 210,000 distinct CDR3 sequences, about 95% seen once. The material sequenced was CD4+ T cells from PBMCs. The receptors stem from a human donor with multiple sclerosis. The conserved cysteine and the conserved F or W are not part of the CDR3 here.

>TRBV7-8|TRBJ2-1
ASSPRAGGGYNEQF
>TRBV20-1|TRBJ1-6
SARAHSARGYNSPLH
>TRBV7-9|TRBJ2-5
ASSLPAGLEETQY
>TRBV3-1|TRBJ2-1
ASSQDRVNNEQF
>TRBV30|TRBJ2-5
AWRETSVGTQY
>TRBV3-1|TRBJ1-1
ASSQGQVIYTEAF
>TRBV3-1|TRBJ2-7
ASSQVLGFGGPSYEQY
>TRBV11-2|TRBJ1-6
ASSLPPRTGASNSPLH
>TRBV7-9|TRBJ1-1
ASSFWGANTEAF
>TRBV28|TRBJ2-1
ASRPGTGAYNEQF
>TRBV20-1|TRBJ1-5
SARGYSGNQPQH
>TRBV3-1|TRBJ1-1
ASSQGLMNTEAF
>TRBV20-1|TRBJ1-6
SASAGTVNSPLH
>TRBV29-1|TRBJ1-6
SVVLTEDLHSPLH
>TRBV15|TRBJ2-3
ATSGGLVRTDTQY
>TRBV7-9|TRBJ1-4
ASEGERWEKLF
>TRBV18|TRBJ2-7
ASSPGTAEQY
>TRBV20-1|TRBJ1-4
SAQQPAKGEKLF
>TRBV30|TRBJ2-3
AWKENFVDTQY
>TRBV5-6|TRBJ2-7
ASSWQGISSYEQY
>TRBV19|TRBJ1-6
ASSQPTGLDSPLH
>TRBV27|TRBJ2-5
ASSLSGTDQETQY
>TRBV28|TRBJ1-1
ASSKDRGLTEAF
>TRBV2|TRBJ2-1
ASRREARDNEQF
>TRBV12-3/TRBV12-4|TRBJ2-5
ASSAGHIETQY
>TRBV7-8|TRBJ2-4
ASSPSLGNIQY
>TRBV29-1|TRBJ1-3
SAGAGVGNTIY
>TRBV27|TRBJ2-5
ASSLRQRETQY
>TRBV7-3|TRBJ2-1
ASRWTEDNEQF
>TRBV29-1|TRBJ2-1
SVFIGLAGQEQF
>TRBV5-1|TRBJ2-5
ASRAGLASYQETQY
>TRBV27|TRBJ1-1
ASSLLTTGKNTEAF
>TRBV6-1|TRBJ2-5
ASSPPSGIRETQY
>TRBV20-1|TRBJ2-5
SPRGTQQETQY
>TRBV29-1|TRBJ2-2
SAGWGWNTGELF
>TRBV29-1|TRBJ2-3
SVGGLLTDTQY
>TRBV7-9|TRBJ1-1
ASSLDPGMEAF
>TRBV3-1|TRBJ1-2
ASSHTHRGYT
>TRBV7-2|TRBJ1-5
ASSLVMAGLNQPQH
>TRBV9|TRBJ2-3
ASSPRITGTDTQY
>TRBV3-1|TRBJ2-4
ASSQVPGSSVY
>TRBV14|TRBJ1-4
ASSQRAREKLF
>TRBV5-1|TRBJ2-3
ASRKLGQGPSTDTQY
>TRBV13|TRBJ2-1
ASSLWMGGPHEQF
>TRBV10-3|TRBJ2-7
AISESLAASSYEQY
>TRBV5-1|TRBJ2-3
ASILGTRTDTQY
>TRBV2|TRBJ1-5
ASGSTFQPQH
>TRBV12-3/TRBV12-4|TRBJ1-2
ASTSSGREYGYT
>TRBV6-5|TRBJ1-2
ASRSEIYGYT
>TRBV30|TRBJ1-4
AWNPPGGGKLF
>TRBV4-1|TRBJ2-1
ASSQDTGRRYNEQF
>TRBV29-1|TRBJ1-2
SVEIFSRGYT
>TRBV29-1|TRBJ2-7
SVETATGVGRYEQY